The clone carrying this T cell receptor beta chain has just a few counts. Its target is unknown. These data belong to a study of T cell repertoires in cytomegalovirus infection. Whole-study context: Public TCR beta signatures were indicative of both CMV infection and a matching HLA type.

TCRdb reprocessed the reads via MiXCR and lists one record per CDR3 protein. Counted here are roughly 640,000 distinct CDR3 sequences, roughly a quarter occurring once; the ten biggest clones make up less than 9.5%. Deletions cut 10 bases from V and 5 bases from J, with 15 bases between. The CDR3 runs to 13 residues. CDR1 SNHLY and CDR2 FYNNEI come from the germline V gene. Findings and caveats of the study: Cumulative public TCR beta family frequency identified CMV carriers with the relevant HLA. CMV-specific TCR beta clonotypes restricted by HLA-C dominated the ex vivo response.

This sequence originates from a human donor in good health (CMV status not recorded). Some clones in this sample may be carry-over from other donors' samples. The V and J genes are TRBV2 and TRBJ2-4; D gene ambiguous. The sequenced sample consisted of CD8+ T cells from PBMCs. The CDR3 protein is CAILRSSENIQYF. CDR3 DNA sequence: TGTGCCATCCTGCGGAGCAGTGAAAACATTCAGTACTTC.